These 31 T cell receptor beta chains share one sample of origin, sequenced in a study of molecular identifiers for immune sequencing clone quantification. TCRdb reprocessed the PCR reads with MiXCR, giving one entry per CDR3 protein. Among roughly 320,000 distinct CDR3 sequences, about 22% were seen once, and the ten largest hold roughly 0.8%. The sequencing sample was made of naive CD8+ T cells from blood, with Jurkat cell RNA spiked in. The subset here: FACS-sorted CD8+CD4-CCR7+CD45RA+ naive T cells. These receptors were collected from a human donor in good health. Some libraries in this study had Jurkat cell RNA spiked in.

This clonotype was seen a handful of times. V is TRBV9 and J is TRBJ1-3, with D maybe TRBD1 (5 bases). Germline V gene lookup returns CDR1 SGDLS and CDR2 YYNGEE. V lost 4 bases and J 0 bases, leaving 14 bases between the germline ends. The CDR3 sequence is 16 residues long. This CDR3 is CASSPLDTYSGNTIYF. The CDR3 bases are TGTGCCAGCAGCCCCCTGGACACGTACTCTGGAAACACCATATATTTT.

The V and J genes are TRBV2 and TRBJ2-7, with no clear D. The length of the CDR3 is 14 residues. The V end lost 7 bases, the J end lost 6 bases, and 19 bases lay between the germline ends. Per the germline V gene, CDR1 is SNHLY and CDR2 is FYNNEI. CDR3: CASNLDTGSAEQYF. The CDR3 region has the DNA TGTGCCAGCAACCTCGACACGGGTTCCGCCGAGCAGTACTTC.

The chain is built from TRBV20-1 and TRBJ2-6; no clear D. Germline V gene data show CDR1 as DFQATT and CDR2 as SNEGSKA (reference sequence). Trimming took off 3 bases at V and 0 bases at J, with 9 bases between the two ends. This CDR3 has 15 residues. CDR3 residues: CSAREVNSGANVLTF. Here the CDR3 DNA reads TGCAGTGCTAGGGAAGTAAACTCTGGGGCCAACGTCCTGACTTTC.

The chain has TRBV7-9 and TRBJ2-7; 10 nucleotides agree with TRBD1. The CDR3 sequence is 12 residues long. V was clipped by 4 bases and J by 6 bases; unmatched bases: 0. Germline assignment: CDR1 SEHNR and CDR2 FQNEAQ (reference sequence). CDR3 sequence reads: CASSWDRGEQYF. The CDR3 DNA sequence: TGTGCCAGCAGCTGGGACAGGGGCGAGCAGTACTTC.

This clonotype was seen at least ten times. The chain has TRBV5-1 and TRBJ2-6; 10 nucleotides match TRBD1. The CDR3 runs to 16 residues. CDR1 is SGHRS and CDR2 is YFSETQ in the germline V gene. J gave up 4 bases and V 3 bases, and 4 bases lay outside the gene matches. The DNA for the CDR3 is TGCGCCAGCAGCTCGTGGACAGGGGGGGGGGCCAACGTCCTGACTTTC. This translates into CASSSWTGGGANVLTF.

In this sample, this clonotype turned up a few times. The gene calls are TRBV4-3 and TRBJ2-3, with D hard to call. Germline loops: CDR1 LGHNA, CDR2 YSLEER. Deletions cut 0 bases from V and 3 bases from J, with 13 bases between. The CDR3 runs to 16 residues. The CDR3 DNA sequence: TGCGCCAGCAGCCAAGAAGTCGGGTGGGTGACAGATACGCAGTATTTT. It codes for CASSQEVGWVTDTQYF.

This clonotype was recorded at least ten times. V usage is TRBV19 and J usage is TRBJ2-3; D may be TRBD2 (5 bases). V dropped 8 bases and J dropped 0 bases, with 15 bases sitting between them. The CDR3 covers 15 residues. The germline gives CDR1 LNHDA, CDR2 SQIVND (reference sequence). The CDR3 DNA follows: TGTGCCAGTCGGAGGACGGATAGCAGCACAGATACGCAGTATTTT. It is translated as CASRRTDSSTDTQYF.

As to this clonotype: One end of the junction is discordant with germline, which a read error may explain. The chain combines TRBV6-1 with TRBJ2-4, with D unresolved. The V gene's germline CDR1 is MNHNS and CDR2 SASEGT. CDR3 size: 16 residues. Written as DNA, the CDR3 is TGTGCCAGCAGTGAAGAGAGAGGTCATCCCAAAAACACTCAGTACTTC. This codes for CASSEERGHPKNTQYF.

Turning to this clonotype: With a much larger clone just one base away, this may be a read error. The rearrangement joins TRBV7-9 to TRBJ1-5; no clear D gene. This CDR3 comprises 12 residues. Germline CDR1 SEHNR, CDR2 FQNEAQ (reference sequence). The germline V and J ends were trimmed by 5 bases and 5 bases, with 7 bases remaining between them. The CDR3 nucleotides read TGTGCCAGCAGCACCATCGATCAGCCCCAGCATTTT. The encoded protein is CASSTIDQPQHF.

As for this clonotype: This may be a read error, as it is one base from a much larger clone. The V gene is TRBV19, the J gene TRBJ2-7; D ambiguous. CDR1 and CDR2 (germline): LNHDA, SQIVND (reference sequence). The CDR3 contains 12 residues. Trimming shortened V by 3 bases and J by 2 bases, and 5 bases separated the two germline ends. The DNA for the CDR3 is TGTGCCAGTAGTATGGTGGCCTACGAGCAGTACTTC. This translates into CASSMVAYEQYF.

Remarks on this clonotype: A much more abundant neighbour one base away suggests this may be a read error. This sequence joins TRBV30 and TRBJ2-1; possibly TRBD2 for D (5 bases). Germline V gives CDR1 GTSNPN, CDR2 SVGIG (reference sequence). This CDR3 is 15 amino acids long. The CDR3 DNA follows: TGTGCCTGGAGTGGTCCGGGGAGCTCCTACGATGAGCAGTTCTTC. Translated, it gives CAWSGPGSSYDEQFF.

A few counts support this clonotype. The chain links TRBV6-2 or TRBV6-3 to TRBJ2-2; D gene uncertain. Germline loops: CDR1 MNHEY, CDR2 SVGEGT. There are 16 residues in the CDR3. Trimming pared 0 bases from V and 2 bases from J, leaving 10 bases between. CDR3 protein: CASSYSHTRNTGELFF. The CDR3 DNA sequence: TGTGCCAGCAGTTACTCACACACGCGAAACACCGGGGAGCTGTTTTTT.

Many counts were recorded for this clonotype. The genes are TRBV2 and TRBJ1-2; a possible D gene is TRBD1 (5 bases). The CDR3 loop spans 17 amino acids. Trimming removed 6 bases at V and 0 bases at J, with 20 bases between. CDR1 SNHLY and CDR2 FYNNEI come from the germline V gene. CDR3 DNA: TGTGCCAGCAGGGCGAGCGGGACGCTGAAATCTAACTATGGCTACACCTTC. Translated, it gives CASRASGTLKSNYGYTF.

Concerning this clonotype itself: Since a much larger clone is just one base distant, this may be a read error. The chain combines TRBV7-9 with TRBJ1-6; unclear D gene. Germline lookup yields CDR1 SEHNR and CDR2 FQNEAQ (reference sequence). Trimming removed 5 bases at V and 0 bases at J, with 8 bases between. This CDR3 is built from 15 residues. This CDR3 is CASSRASSYNSPLHF. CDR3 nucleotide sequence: TGTGCCAGCAGCCGTGCGAGCTCCTATAATTCACCCCTCCACTTT.

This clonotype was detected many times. The CDR3 reads CASRLGAGATEAFF. Written as DNA, the CDR3 is TGTGCCAGCAGGTTGGGTGCTGGGGCCACTGAAGCTTTCTTT. The V call is TRBV27, the J call TRBJ1-1; tentative D call: TRBD1 (5 bases). The germline V gene encodes CDR1 MNHEY and CDR2 SMNVEV (reference sequence). The CDR3 sequence is 14 residues long. V lost 6 bases to trimming and J lost 4 bases, with 15 bases between them.

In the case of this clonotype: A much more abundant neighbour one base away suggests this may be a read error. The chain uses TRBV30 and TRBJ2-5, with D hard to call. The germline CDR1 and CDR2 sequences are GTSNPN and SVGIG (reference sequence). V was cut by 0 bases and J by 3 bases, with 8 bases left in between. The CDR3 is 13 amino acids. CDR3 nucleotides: TGTGCCTGGAGTGTATACCACGAAGAGACCCAGTACTTC. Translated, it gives CAWSVYHEETQYF.

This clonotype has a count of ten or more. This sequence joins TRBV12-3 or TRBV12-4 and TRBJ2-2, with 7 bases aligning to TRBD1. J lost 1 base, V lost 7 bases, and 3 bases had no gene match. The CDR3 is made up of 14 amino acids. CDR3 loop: CASTGTVNTGELFF. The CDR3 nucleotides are TGTGCCAGCACTGGGACAGTGAACACCGGGGAGCTGTTTTTT.

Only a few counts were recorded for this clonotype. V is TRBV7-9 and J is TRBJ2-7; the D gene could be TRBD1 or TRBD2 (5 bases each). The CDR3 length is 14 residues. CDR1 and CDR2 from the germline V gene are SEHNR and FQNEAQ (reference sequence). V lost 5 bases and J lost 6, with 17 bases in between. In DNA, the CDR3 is TGTGCCAGCAGCCCCCCCCGTGGGGGTGGCGAGCAGTACTTC. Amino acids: CASSPPRGGGEQYF. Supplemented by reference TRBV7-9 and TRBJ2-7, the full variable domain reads DTGVSQNPRHKITKRGQNVTFRCDPISEHNRLYWYRQTLGQGPEFLTYFQNEAQLEKSRLLSDRFSAERPKGSFSTLEIQRTEQGDSAMYLCASSPPRGGGEQYFGPGTRLTVT.

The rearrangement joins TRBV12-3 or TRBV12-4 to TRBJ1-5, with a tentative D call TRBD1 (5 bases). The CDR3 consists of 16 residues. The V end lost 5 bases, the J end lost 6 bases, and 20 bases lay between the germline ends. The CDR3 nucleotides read TGTGCCAGCAGTAATAGAGGGCACGGAGGGGTTCAGCCCCAGCATTTT. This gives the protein CASSNRGHGGVQPQHF.

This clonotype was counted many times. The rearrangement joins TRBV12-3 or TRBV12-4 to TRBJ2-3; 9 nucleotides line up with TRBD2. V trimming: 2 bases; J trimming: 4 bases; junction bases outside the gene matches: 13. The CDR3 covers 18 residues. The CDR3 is CASSLKPPGLAFADTQYF. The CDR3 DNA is TGTGCCAGCAGTTTAAAGCCTCCGGGACTAGCTTTCGCAGATACGCAGTATTTT.

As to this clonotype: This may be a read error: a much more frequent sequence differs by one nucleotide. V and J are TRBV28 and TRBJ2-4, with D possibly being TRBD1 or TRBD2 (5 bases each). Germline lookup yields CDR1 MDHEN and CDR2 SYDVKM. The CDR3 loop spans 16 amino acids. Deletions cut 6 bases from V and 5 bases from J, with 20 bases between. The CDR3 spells CASRLLEYGGENIQYF. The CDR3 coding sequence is TGTGCCAGCAGGTTACTTGAGTATGGGGGAGAAAACATTCAGTACTTC.

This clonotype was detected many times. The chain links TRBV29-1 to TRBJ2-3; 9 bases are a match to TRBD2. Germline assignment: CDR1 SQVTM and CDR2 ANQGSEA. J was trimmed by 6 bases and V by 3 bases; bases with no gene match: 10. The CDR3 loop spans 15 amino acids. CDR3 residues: CSVEYPSGNLDTQYF. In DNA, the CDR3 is TGCAGCGTTGAGTATCCTAGCGGGAATCTGGATACGCAGTATTTT.

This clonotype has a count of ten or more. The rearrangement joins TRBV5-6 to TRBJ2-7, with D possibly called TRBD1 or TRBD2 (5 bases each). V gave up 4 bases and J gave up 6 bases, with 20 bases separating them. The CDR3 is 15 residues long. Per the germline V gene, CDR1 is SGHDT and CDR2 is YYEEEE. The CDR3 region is CASSPRDGPVLEQYF. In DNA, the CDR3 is TGTGCCAGCAGCCCCCGGGACGGCCCGGTCCTCGAGCAGTACTTC.

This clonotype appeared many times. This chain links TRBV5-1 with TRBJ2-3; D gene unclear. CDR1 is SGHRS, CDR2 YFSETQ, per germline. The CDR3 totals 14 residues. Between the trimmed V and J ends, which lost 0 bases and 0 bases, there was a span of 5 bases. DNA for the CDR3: TGCGCCAGCAGCTTGGAAGTGAGCACAGATACGCAGTATTTT. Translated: CASSLEVSTDTQYF.

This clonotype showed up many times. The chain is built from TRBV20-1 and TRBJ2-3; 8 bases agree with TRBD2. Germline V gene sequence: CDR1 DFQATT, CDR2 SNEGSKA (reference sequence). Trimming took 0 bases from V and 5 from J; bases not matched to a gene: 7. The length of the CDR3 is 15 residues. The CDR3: CSARDPGLEKDTQYF. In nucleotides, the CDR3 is TGCAGTGCTAGAGATCCGGGACTAGAAAAAGATACGCAGTATTTT.

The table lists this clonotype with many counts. The CDR3 nucleotides are TGTGCCAGCAGCCACGGACAGGGCAGTCAGCCCCAGCATTTT. Residues: CASSHGQGSQPQHF. The chain couples TRBV12-3 or TRBV12-4 to TRBJ1-5, with TRBD1 matching over 8 bases. V was clipped by 6 bases and J by 6 bases; unmatched bases: 7. CDR3 length: 14 residues.

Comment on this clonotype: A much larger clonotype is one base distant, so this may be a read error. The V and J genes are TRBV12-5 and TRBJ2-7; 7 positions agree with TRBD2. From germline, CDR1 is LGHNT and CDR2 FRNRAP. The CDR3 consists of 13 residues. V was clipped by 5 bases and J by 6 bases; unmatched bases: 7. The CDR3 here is CASGLGAGSEQYF. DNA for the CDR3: TGTGCTAGTGGTCTTGGAGCGGGGTCCGAGCAGTACTTC.

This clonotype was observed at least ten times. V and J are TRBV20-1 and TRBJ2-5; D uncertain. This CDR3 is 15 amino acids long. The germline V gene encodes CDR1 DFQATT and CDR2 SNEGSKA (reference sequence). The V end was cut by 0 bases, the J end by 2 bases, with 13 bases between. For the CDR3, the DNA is TGCAGTGCTAGAGATCTTCCGGCGGAACAAGAGACCCAGTACTTC. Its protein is CSARDLPAEQETQYF.

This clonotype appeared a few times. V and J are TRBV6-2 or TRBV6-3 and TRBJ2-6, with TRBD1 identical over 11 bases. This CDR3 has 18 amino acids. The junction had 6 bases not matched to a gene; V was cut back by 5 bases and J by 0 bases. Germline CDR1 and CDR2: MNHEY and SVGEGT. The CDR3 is CASSTPGTGGSGANVLTF. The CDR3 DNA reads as TGTGCCAGCAGTACCCCCGGGACAGGGGGCTCTGGGGCCAACGTCCTGACTTTC.

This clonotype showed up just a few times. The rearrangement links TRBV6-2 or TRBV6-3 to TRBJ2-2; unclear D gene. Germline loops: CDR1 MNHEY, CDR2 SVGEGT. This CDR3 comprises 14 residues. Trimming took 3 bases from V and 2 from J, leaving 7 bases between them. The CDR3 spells CASSYPENTGELFF. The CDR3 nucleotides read TGTGCCAGCAGTTATCCGGAAAACACCGGGGAGCTGTTTTTT.

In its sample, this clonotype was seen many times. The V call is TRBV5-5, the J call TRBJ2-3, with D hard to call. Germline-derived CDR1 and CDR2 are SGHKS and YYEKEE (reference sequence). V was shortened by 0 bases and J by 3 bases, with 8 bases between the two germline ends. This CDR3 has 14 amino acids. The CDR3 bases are TGTGCCAGCAGCTTGGGGTTCGGGACAGATACGCAGTATTTT. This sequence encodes CASSLGFGTDTQYF.